This T cell receptor (beta chain) was retrieved from a study of CD8+CD57+ T cells in acquired aplastic anemia. Broader study findings: Patients and controls shared under 30 CD8+ CDR3 sequences, highly expressed in patients.

This clonotype has at least ten counts. Its target is not known. Germline CDR1 MNHNS, CDR2 SASEGT. V lost 5 bases and J lost 12; bases outside the gene matches: 10. This CDR3 has 13 amino acids. TCR beta VDJ and CDR3 profiles were obtained from a genomic DNA template. TCRdb re-called the reads through MiXCR, storing one row per CDR3 protein. The table lists around 140,000 distinct CDR3 sequences, around 41% of them singletons, with over 6.5% in the top ten. This chain links TRBV6-1 with TRBJ2-1, with 7 bases identical to TRBD2. Sequencing used sorted CD4+, CD8+, or CD8+CD57+ T cells (not recorded which) from PBMCs. The TCR originated in a human donor in good health, serving as a control. This chain's CDR3 is CASSQTSRYGQFF. DNA of the CDR3: TGTGCCAGCAGTCAGACTAGCCGATATGGGCAGTTCTTC.